The 32 T cell receptor beta chains below come from one sample, sequenced in a study of blood T cell repertoires in COVID-19. TCRdb keeps only in-frame clones here, not all; method: immunoSEQ multiplex PCR. The top ten clones hold less than 3.5% of a sample with fewer than 250,000 clones, around nine tenths of them seen once. Sequences were obtained from peripheral blood. Every receptor here comes from a woman aged 60-75 years with acute or convalescent COVID-19.

The chain recombines TRBV19 with TRBJ1-5, with D perhaps TRBD1 (6 bases). The V end lost 4 bases, the J end lost 3 bases, and 10 bases lay between the germline ends. The CDR3 contains 14 residues. The germline CDR1 and CDR2 sequences are LNHDA and SQIVND (reference sequence). This CDR3 is CASSSTGNNQPQHF. In DNA, the CDR3 is TGTGCCAGTAGTAGTACAGGGAACAATCAGCCCCAGCATTTT.

J is TRBJ1-5 and V is TRBV30; tentative D call: TRBD1 (6 bases). Germline CDR1 is GTSNPN and CDR2 is SVGIG (reference sequence). CDR3 length equals 13 residues. Trimming cost V 0 bases and J 6 bases, with 9 bases left between them. CDR3 sequence (DNA): TGTGCCTGGAGTGTATACAGGGCTCAGCCCCAGCATTTT. Its protein is CAWSVYRAQPQHF.

The chain employs TRBV14 and TRBJ2-7; TRBD1 might be the D (6 bases). CDR1 SGHDN and CDR2 FVKESK come from the germline V gene. Trimming removed 8 bases from V and 3 bases from J, with 14 bases in between. There are 13 residues in the CDR3. The CDR3, as DNA: TGTGCCAGCGGGCCTTCAGGGGTCTACGAGCAGTACTTC. Its translation is CASGPSGVYEQYF.

The genes are TRBV9 and TRBJ2-2, with 7 positions matching TRBD2. Germline CDR1 and CDR2: SGDLS and YYNGEE. The CDR3 spans 14 residues. V shed 3 bases and J 6 bases; nucleotides not matched to a gene: 5. In DNA, the CDR3 is TGTGCCAGCAGCGGACTAGCCGGGGCCGGGGAGCTGTTTTTT. Protein product: CASSGLAGAGELFF.

CDR3 amino acids: CACLQKGSGSEQFF. DNA for the CDR3: TGTGCCTGCCTCCAAAAGGGTAGCGGGAGCGAGCAGTTCTTC. The chain joins TRBV30 to TRBJ2-1; 9 positions agree with TRBD2. The J segment lost 10 bases and the V segment lost 6 bases, leaving 13 bases of the junction unmatched. The CDR3 is 14 residues long. Germline V gives CDR1 GTSNPN, CDR2 SVGIG (reference sequence).

CDR3 sequence reads: CAPKKGPRLECYGYTF. The CDR3 DNA sequence: TGTGCCCCCAAAAAGGGGCCTCGTCTCGAATGCTATGGCTACACCTTC. This chain uses TRBV3-1 (or the pseudogene TRBV3-2) with TRBJ1-2; a weak D match, TRBD1 (5 bases). V was trimmed by 11 bases and J by 4 bases, leaving 26 bases between them. Germline V gene sequence: CDR1 LGHDT, CDR2 YNNKEL (reference sequence). This CDR3 has 16 residues.

The genes are TRBV27 and TRBJ1-2, with TRBD1 as a possible D gene (5 bases). The CDR3 sequence is 13 residues long. The germline V gene has CDR1 MNHEY and CDR2 SMNVEV (reference sequence). V gave up 6 bases and J gave up 4 bases, with 12 bases separating them. CDR3 DNA: TGTGCCAGCAGCCCTTCGGGGGGCTATGGCTACACCTTC. This sequence encodes CASSPSGGYGYTF.

The chain uses TRBV10-1 and TRBJ2-4, with 7 bases fitting TRBD2. This CDR3 contains 14 residues. V gave up 3 bases and J gave up 2 bases; unmatched junction bases: 1. Looked up from germline, CDR1 is WNHNN and CDR2 is SYGVQD (reference sequence). The CDR3 nucleotides are TGCGCCAGCAGTGACGGGGGGTCCAAAAACATTCAGTACTTC. Translation gives CASSDGGSKNIQYF.

This chain links TRBV7-2 with TRBJ2-5, with D possibly TRBD2 on 6 matching bases. The germline V and J ends were trimmed by 6 bases and 5 bases, with 16 bases remaining between them. Germline V gives CDR1 SGHTA, CDR2 FQGNSA. The CDR3 contains 14 residues. The CDR3 nucleotides read TGTGCCAGCAGTTTGGCGGGGCGAGAGGAGACCCAGTACTTC. Amino acid sequence: CASSLAGREETQYF.

V is TRBV7-2 and J is TRBJ2-7, with D possibly TRBD2 on 6 matching bases. Germline V gene sequence: CDR1 SGHTA, CDR2 FQGNSA. The CDR3 has 15 residues. Trimming took off 3 bases at V and 6 bases at J, with 18 bases between the two ends. The CDR3 sequence is CASSFWGEIATEQYF. CDR3 sequence (DNA): TGTGCCAGCAGCTTCTGGGGGGAGATCGCGACCGAGCAGTACTTC. Full variable domain (remainder filled in from reference TRBV7-2 and TRBJ2-7): GAGVSQSPSNKVTEKGKDVELRCDPISGHTALYWYRQSLGQGLEFLIYFQGNSAPDKSGLPSDRFSAERTGGSVSTLTIQRTQQEDSAVYLCASSFWGEIATEQYFGPGTRLTVT.

CDR3 sequence: CASSLIQGGYTF. The CDR3 DNA is TGTGCCAGCAGTTTAATCCAGGGAGGCTACACCTTC. The chain has TRBV28 and TRBJ1-2, with a weak D call TRBD1 (5 bases). The CDR3 spans 12 residues. Trimming left V 2 bases short and J 8 bases short, with 9 bases between. Germline loops: CDR1 MDHEN, CDR2 SYDVKM.

The rearrangement joins TRBV12-3 or TRBV12-4 to TRBJ1-1; unclear D gene. V lost 3 bases to trimming and J lost 3 bases, with 8 bases between them. The CDR3 loop spans 13 amino acids. The CDR3 bases are TGTGCCAGCAGTTTGTATGAGTACACTGAAGCTTTCTTT. The encoded protein is CASSLYEYTEAFF.

This clone was seen just once. The chain combines TRBV27 with TRBJ1-1; D ambiguous. V was shortened by 3 bases and J by 1 base, with 9 bases between the two germline ends. CDR3 length: 14 amino acids. CDR1 is MNHEY and CDR2 is SMNVEV in the germline V gene (reference sequence). The CDR3 region has the DNA TGTGCCAGCAGTTTTAGACTCACGAACACTGAAGCTTTCTTT. Translated, it gives CASSFRLTNTEAFF.

The table lists this clone with a few counts. J is TRBJ2-7 and V is TRBV5-4, with D perhaps TRBD1 (6 bases). The CDR3 has 13 residues. The V gene lost 0 bases and the J gene lost 5 bases, with 9 bases spanning the gap. Germline CDR1 reads SGHNT; CDR2 reads YYREEE (reference sequence). This CDR3 reads CASSLDRADEQYF. Here the CDR3 DNA reads TGTGCCAGCAGCTTGGACAGGGCGGACGAGCAGTACTTC.

V and J are TRBV2 and TRBJ2-7; tentatively, D is TRBD1 (6 bases). This CDR3 comprises 13 residues. CDR1 and CDR2 (germline): SNHLY, FYNNEI. Trimming stripped 4 bases from V and 1 base from J, with 8 bases between. CDR3 protein: CASSGGPSYEQYF. CDR3 nucleotide sequence: TGTGCCAGCAGTGGGGGGCCTTCCTACGAGCAGTACTTC.

The chain carries TRBV4-2 and TRBJ2-7, with 7 nucleotides matching TRBD2. J lost 0 bases, V lost 4 bases, and 12 bases had no gene match. There are 17 residues in the CDR3. Per germline, CDR1 LGHNA and CDR2 YNFKEQ. This CDR3 reads CASSPRAFGGSSYEQYF. The CDR3 DNA reads as TGTGCCAGCAGCCCCAGGGCTTTCGGCGGGAGCTCCTACGAGCAGTACTTC.

The chain links TRBV9 to TRBJ1-2, with a tentative D call TRBD1 (6 bases). This CDR3 region has 18 residues. The ends were cut back, 2 bases at V and 8 bases at J, with 28 bases in the middle. From germline, CDR1 is SGDLS and CDR2 YYNGEE. This CDR3 is CASSVQGRPPQASGGYTF. The CDR3 nucleotides read TGTGCCAGCAGCGTCCAGGGGCGGCCCCCACAAGCCTCTGGAGGCTACACCTTC.

The chain combines TRBV27 with TRBJ1-1, with TRBD1 identical over 12 bases. Germline V gene sequence: CDR1 MNHEY, CDR2 SMNVEV (reference sequence). The CDR3 contains 14 residues. Trimming removed 6 bases from V and 4 bases from J; junction bases left unmatched: 3. The CDR3 protein is CASRRDRGLTEAFF. The CDR3 nucleotides read TGTGCCAGCAGGAGGGACAGGGGGCTCACTGAAGCTTTCTTT.

The chain combines TRBV7-3 with TRBJ2-3, with 10 bases identical to TRBD1. Germline CDR1 reads SGHTA; CDR2 reads FQGTGA. V dropped 5 bases and J dropped 3; count of bases not matched to a gene: 2. This CDR3 has 14 amino acids. The CDR3 region is CASSPDRGTDTQYF. The CDR3 DNA is TGTGCCAGCAGCCCGGACAGGGGGACAGATACGCAGTATTTT. The full variable domain, with the rest looked up from reference TRBV7-3 and TRBJ2-3, is GAGVSQTPSNKVTEKGKYVELRCDPISGHTALYWYRQSLGQGPEFLIYFQGTGAADDSGLPNDRFFAVRPEGSVSTLKIQRTERGDSAVYLCASSPDRGTDTQYFGPGTRLTVL.

To note about this clone: This specimen includes other DNA sequences encoding the same CDR3. The V and J genes are TRBV18 and TRBJ2-3; 8 bases match TRBD2. Germline values: CDR1 KGHSH, CDR2 LQKENI. Trimming took 2 bases from V and 1 from J; bases not matched to a gene: 5. The CDR3 loop spans 16 amino acids. The CDR3 loop is CASSPASGSGTDTQYF. Written as DNA, the CDR3 is TGTGCCAGCTCACCAGCCAGCGGGAGCGGCACAGATACGCAGTATTTT.

This chain joins TRBV9 and TRBJ2-1, with TRBD2 matching 12 bases. The trim removed 2 bases at V and 5 bases at J, leaving 8 bases unmatched. Germline CDR1 reads SGDLS; CDR2 reads YYNGEE. The CDR3 spans 17 residues. The CDR3 loop reads CASSVPSGGDLNNEQFF. CDR3 nucleotide sequence: TGTGCCAGCAGCGTCCCTAGCGGGGGGGACCTAAACAATGAGCAGTTCTTC.

The chain links TRBV5-6 to TRBJ1-3; D not certain. Germline CDR1 is SGHDT and CDR2 is YYEEEE. V lost 0 bases, J lost 0 bases, and 10 bases lay in between. This CDR3 has 16 amino acids. CDR3 amino acids: CASSLAVFYSGNTIYF. In nucleotides, the CDR3 is TGTGCCAGCAGCTTGGCCGTTTTCTACTCTGGAAACACCATATATTTT.

The chain has TRBV15 and TRBJ1-5, with 9 bases lining up with TRBD1. CDR1 and CDR2 (germline): LNHNV, YYDKDF (reference sequence). Germline trimming cut 3 bases from V and 3 bases from J; bases unmatched to any gene: 9. CDR3 length: 17 amino acids. CDR3: CATSSDGTGMINQPQHF. CDR3 in DNA: TGTGCCACCAGCAGCGACGGGACAGGGATGATCAATCAGCCCCAGCATTTT.

This chain links TRBV7-8 with TRBJ1-2, with 11 nucleotides matching TRBD1. Germline V gene data show CDR1 as SGHVS and CDR2 as FQNEAQ. The CDR3 runs 15 residues. J gave up 5 bases and V 7 bases, and 9 bases lay outside the gene matches. The CDR3 bases are TGTGCCAGCACCGAGAACCGGGACAGGGGGTATGGCTACACCTTC. It codes for CASTENRDRGYGYTF.

This chain joins TRBV6-5 and TRBJ2-7, with D unclear. CDR3 length: 10 residues. From germline, CDR1 is MNHEY and CDR2 SVGAGI. V lost 6 bases and J lost 3, with 3 bases in between. CDR3 DNA sequence: TGTGCCAGCAGCCACTACGAGCAGTACTTC. Encoded protein: CASSHYEQYF.

The V and J genes are TRBV6-2 or TRBV6-3 and TRBJ2-7; the match to TRBD2 covers 10 bases. Germline-derived CDR1 and CDR2 are MNHEY and SVGEGT. The V segment lost 6 bases and the J segment 4 bases; nucleotides outside the gene matches: 6. The CDR3 has 14 amino acids. This CDR3 reads CASSPPSGRYEQYF. The CDR3 coding sequence is TGTGCCAGCAGCCCACCTAGCGGGAGATACGAGCAGTACTTC.

The chain combines TRBV7-2 with TRBJ2-3, with TRBD1 identical over 9 bases. There are 15 residues in the CDR3. Germline trimming cut 3 bases from V and 4 bases from J; bases unmatched to any gene: 5. Germline CDR1 and CDR2: SGHTA and FQGNSA. The CDR3 DNA follows: TGTGCCAGCAGCTTTACCGGGACAGGGTCAGATACGCAGTATTTT. This codes for CASSFTGTGSDTQYF.

The chain couples TRBV28 to TRBJ2-3; possible D gene TRBD2, 5 bases. CDR1 and CDR2 (germline): MDHEN, SYDVKM. The CDR3 extends over 16 amino acids. Trimming left V 1 base short and J 2 bases short, with 13 bases between. The CDR3 spells CASSLSRLYLTDTQYF. CDR3 DNA sequence: TGTGCCAGCAGTTTATCCCGACTATACCTCACAGATACGCAGTATTTT.

CDR3 bases: TGTGCCAGCAGCAACGCCCCCCAGACAGGGCCTTGCGGCTACACCTTC. It codes for CASSNAPQTGPCGYTF. This sequence joins TRBV21-1 and TRBJ1-2; the table gives TRBD1 as D, unverified against the DNA. TRBV21-1 is a known pseudogene. The CDR3 has 16 residues.

The chain has TRBV6-4 and TRBJ2-5, with 7 bases fitting TRBD2. Germline values: CDR1 MRHNA, CDR2 SNTAGT. V dropped 6 bases and J dropped 3; count of bases not matched to a gene: 22. This CDR3 has 19 residues. CDR3 region: CASRVRGLGVVGGEETQYF. In DNA form, the CDR3 reads TGTGCCAGCAGAGTGCGCGGACTAGGAGTCGTCGGTGGAGAAGAGACCCAGTACTTC.

The chain recombines TRBV12-3 or TRBV12-4 with TRBJ1-1; no clear D. The CDR3 totals 12 residues. The V end was cut by 6 bases, the J end by 6 bases, with 11 bases between. The CDR3 DNA sequence: TGTGCCAGCAGGGAGATTTGGTCTGAAGCTTTCTTT. It specifies CASREIWSEAFF.

This chain joins TRBV13 and TRBJ2-3; TRBD2 is a possible D gene (6 bases). The CDR3 extends over 12 amino acids. V gave up 5 bases and J gave up 7 bases, with 10 bases separating them. Germline V gene data show CDR1 as PRHDT and CDR2 as FYEKMQ (reference sequence). CDR3 loop: CASSISGYTQYF. DNA of the CDR3: TGTGCCAGCAGCATTAGCGGATATACGCAGTATTTT.